Presented here are 6 T cell receptor beta chains from one specimen sequenced in a study of control samples from healthy donors and cancer patients. Clones were sequenced by immunoSEQ multiplex PCR, and TCRdb holds only the in-frame ones, with some missing. The repertoire consists of about 160,000 clones, with about 94% occurring once and the leading ten covering about 8.5%. The sample comprised blood. The receptors here all came from a woman between 40 and 50 years old in good health.

The rearrangement links TRBV20-1 to TRBJ1-1; D is unresolved. Trimming left V 6 bases short and J 5 bases short, with 10 bases between. The CDR3 consists of 11 residues. Germline V lookup: CDR1 DFQATT, CDR2 SNEGSKA (reference sequence). The CDR3 loop reads CSALEQTEAFF. Written as DNA, the CDR3 is TGCAGTGCCCTGGAGCAGACTGAAGCTTTCTTT.

CDR3 sequence: CASSFLGGGTEAFF. CDR3 DNA: TGTGCCAGCAGTTTTTTGGGGGGAGGGACTGAAGCTTTCTTT. J is TRBJ1-1 and V is TRBV28; a weak D match, TRBD1 (5 bases). This CDR3 is 14 amino acids long. V lost 3 bases and J 5 bases, leaving 13 bases between the germline ends. CDR1 is MDHEN and CDR2 is SYDVKM in the germline V gene.

This sequence joins TRBV29-1 and TRBJ1-3; D not certain. The germline V gene encodes CDR1 SQVTM and CDR2 ANQGSEA. Trimming shortened V by 0 bases and J by 0 bases, and 6 bases separated the two germline ends. The CDR3 has 14 amino acids. The CDR3 nucleotides read TGCAGCGTTGAAGAAGGGAGCTCTGGAAACACCATATATTTT. Amino acids: CSVEEGSSGNTIYF.

This clone was recorded once. This sequence joins TRBV4-1 and TRBJ2-3, with TRBD2 identical over 13 bases. Trimming cost V 4 bases and J 6 bases; bases outside gene matches: 13. Germline V gives CDR1 MGHRA, CDR2 YSYEKL. The CDR3 extends over 18 amino acids. The CDR3 protein is CASSLITSGRAFADTQYF. The CDR3 DNA sequence: TGCGCCAGCAGCCTTATCACTAGCGGGAGGGCCTTCGCCGATACGCAGTATTTT.

This chain connects TRBV3-1 (or the pseudogene TRBV3-2) to TRBJ1-5; D is perhaps TRBD1 (5 bases). The V gene's germline CDR1 is LGHDT and CDR2 YNNKEL (reference sequence). The CDR3 contains 15 residues. V was shortened by 1 base and J by 5 bases, with 12 bases between the two germline ends. The CDR3 is CASSQGVGGDQPQHF. The CDR3 region has the DNA TGTGCCAGCAGCCAAGGGGTGGGGGGAGATCAGCCCCAGCATTTT.

This chain joins TRBV11-2 and TRBJ1-2; possibly TRBD1 for D (5 bases). The germline V gene encodes CDR1 SGHAT and CDR2 FQNNGV. V was clipped by 6 bases and J by 5 bases, with 16 bases between them. This CDR3 spans 14 amino acids. The CDR3 here is CASSPTGLPYGYTF. CDR3 DNA sequence: TGTGCCAGCAGTCCAACAGGACTGCCTTATGGCTACACCTTC.